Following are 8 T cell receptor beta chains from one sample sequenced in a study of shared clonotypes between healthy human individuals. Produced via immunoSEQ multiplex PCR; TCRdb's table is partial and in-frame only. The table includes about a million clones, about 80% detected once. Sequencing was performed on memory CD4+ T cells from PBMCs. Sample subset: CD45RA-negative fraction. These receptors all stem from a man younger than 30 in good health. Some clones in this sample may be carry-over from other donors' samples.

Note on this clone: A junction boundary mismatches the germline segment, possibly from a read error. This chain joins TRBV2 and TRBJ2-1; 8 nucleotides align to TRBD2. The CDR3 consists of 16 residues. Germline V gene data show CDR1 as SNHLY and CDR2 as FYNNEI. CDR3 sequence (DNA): TGTGCCAGCAGTGGATACGGGAGGGCCTCCCACAATGAGCAGTTCTTC. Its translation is CASSGYGRASHNEQFF.

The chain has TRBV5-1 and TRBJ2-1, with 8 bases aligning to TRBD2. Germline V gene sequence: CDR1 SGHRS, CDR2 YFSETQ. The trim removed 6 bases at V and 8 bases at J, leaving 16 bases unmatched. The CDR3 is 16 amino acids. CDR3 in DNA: TGCGCCAGCACCTCTTCCTACGGGAGGGCGCTGGATGAGCAGTTCTTC. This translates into CASTSSYGRALDEQFF.

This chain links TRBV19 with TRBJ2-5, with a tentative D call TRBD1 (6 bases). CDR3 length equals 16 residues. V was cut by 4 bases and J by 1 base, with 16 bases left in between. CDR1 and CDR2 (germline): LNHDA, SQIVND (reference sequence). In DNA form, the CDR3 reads TGTGCCAGTAGTACCGCCGACAGGTGGGTCCAAGAGACCCAGTACTTC. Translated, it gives CASSTADRWVQETQYF.

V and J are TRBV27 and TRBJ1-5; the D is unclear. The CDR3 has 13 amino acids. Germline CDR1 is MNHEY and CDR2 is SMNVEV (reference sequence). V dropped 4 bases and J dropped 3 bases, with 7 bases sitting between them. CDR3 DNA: TGTGCCAGCAGTTGGAGTCCCAATCAGCCCCAGCATTTT. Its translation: CASSWSPNQPQHF.

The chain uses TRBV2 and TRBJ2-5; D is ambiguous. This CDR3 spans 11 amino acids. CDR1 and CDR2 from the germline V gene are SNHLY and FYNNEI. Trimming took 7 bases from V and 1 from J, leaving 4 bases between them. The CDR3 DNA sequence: TGTGCCAGCAAGGGCCAAGAGACCCAGTACTTC. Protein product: CASKGQETQYF.

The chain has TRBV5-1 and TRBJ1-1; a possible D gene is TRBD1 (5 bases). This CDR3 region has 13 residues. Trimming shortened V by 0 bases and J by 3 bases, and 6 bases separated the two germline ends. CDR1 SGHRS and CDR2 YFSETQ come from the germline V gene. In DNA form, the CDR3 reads TGCGCCAGCAGCTTGGTCAGGGACACTGAAGCTTTCTTT. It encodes CASSLVRDTEAFF. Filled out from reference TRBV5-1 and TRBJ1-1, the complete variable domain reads KAGVTQTPRYLIKTRGQQVTLSCSPISGHRSVSWYQQTPGQGLQFLFEYFSETQRNKGNFPGRFSGRQFSNSRSEMNVSTLELGDSALYLCASSLVRDTEAFFGQGTRLTVV.

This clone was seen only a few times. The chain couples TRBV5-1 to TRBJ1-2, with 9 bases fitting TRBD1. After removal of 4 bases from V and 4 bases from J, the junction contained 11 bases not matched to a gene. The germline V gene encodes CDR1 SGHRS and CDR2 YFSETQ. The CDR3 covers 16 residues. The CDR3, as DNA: TGCGCCAGCAGCAGGGAACAGGGGGCTTGGTCCTATGGCTACACCTTC. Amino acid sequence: CASSREQGAWSYGYTF.

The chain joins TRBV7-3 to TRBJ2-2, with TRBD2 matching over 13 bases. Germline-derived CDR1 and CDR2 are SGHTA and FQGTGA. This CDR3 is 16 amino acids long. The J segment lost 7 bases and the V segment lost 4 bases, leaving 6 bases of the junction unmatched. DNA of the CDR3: TGTGCCAGCAGCTCCGGACTAGCGGGAGTTGGCGGGGAGCTGTTTTTT. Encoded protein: CASSSGLAGVGGELFF.